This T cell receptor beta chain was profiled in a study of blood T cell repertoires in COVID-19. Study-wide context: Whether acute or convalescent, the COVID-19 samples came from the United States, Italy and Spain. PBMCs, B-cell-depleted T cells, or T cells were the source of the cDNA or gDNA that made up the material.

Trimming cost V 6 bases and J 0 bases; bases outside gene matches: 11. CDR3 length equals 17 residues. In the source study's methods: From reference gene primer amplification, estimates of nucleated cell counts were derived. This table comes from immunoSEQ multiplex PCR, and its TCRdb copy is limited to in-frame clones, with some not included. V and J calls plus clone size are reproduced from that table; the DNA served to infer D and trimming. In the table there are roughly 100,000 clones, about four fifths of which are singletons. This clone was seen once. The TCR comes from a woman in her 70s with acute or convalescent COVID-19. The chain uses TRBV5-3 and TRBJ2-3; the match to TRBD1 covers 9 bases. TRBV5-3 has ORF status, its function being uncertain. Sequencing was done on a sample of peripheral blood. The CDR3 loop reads CARKRGQGLSSTDTQYF. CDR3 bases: TGTGCCAGAAAAAGGGGACAGGGTCTTAGTAGCACAGATACGCAGTATTTT.